These T cell receptor beta chains were read from a single sample in a study of graft-versus-host responses after intestinal transplantation. The method was immunoSEQ multiplex PCR; TCRdb's version includes in-frame clones alone and lacks a portion of them. Of some 43,000 clones detected, about 95% appear once; the ten largest clones hold 1.5% to 2%. The sample consisted of PBMCs, taken about 320 days after intestinal transplant. These receptors came from a human patient who received an intestinal transplant, so some T cells may come from the graft donor. Both conserved end residues are part of each CDR3. Each record gives: J gene, D gene, clone size, V gene, CDR3 protein, CDR3 DNA. D genes are given only for firm matches. A clone size is listed for some rows: how often the clone was seen (once, few, many), or a class if it is expanded.

TRBJ1-2 | - | - | TRBV18 | CASSKDKDYGYTF | TGTGCCAGCTCAAAGGACAAGGACTATGGCTACACCTTC
TRBJ1-2 | TRBD1 | - | TRBV28 | CASSLYQGATGYTF | TGTGCCAGCAGTTTATATCAGGGGGCGACTGGCTACACCTTC
TRBJ1-1 | - | - | TRBV29-1 | CSVPSGGFDTEAFF | TGCAGCGTGCCTAGTGGGGGGTTTGACACTGAAGCTTTCTTT
TRBJ1-2 | - | once | TRBV6-6 | CASKWSGSGYTF | TGTGCCAGCAAGTGGAGCGGATCTGGCTACACCTTC
TRBJ1-2 | - | - | TRBV18 | CASSPGGPPGYGYTF | TGTGCCAGCTCACCCGGGGGACCACCGGGCTATGGCTACACCTTC
TRBJ2-7 | - | once | TRBV5-4 | CASSSDLPYEQYF | TGTGCCAGCAGCTCGGACCTACCCTACGAGCAGTACTTC
TRBJ1-2 | - | - | TRBV19 | CASSQNRVFYGYTF | TGTGCCAGTAGTCAAAACCGGGTCTTCTATGGCTACACCTTC
TRBJ2-7 | - | once | TRBV7-9 | CASSLVGSYYEQYF | TGTGCCAGCAGCTTAGTGGGCAGCTACTACGAGCAGTACTTC
TRBJ2-7 | TRBD1 | - | TRBV5-1 | CASSLGLTGGFHEQYF | TGCGCCAGCAGCTTGGGATTGACAGGGGGCTTCCACGAGCAGTACTTC
TRBJ2-4 | - | - | TRBV4-1 | CASSEVGSDIQYF | TGCGCCAGCAGCGAAGTAGGCTCGGACATTCAGTACTTC
TRBJ2-1 | TRBD2 | - | TRBV6-5 | CASSYPGLAGEDEQFF | TGTGCCAGCAGTTACCCGGGACTAGCGGGAGAGGATGAGCAGTTCTTC
TRBJ2-5 | - | - | TRBV7-6 | CASSTTAGDETQYF | TGTGCCAGCAGCACCACGGCAGGGGACGAGACCCAGTACTTC
TRBJ1-2 | - | - | TRBV30 | CAWSVPGYGYTF | TGTGCCTGGAGTGTACCAGGCTATGGCTACACCTTC
TRBJ2-3 | - | - | TRBV4-1 | CASSPYVGGYSTDTQYF | TGCGCCAGCAGCCCGTATGTTGGGGGGTACTCCACAGATACGCAGTATTTT
TRBJ2-5 | - | few | TRBV7-3 | CASSLRGGQQETQYF | TGTGCCAGCAGCTTACGGGGGGGACAGCAAGAGACCCAGTACTTC
TRBJ1-1 | - | - | TRBV29-1 | CSARTAGDTEAFF | TGCAGCGCCAGGACCGCCGGGGACACTGAAGCTTTCTTT
TRBJ2-7 | - | - | TRBV19 | CASSRRQVPYEQYF | TGTGCCAGTAGTAGACGACAGGTACCCTACGAGCAGTACTTC
TRBJ1-1 | - | - | TRBV10-2 | CASGGQNSNTEAFF | TGCGCCAGCGGGGGGCAAAATTCGAACACTGAAGCTTTCTTT
TRBJ1-1 | - | - | TRBV7-2 | CASSLWGETTEAFF | TGTGCCAGCAGCTTATGGGGGGAGACCACTGAAGCTTTCTTT
TRBJ1-1 | - | - | TRBV11-2 | CASSLFGGLRTEAFF | TGTGCCAGCAGCTTATTTGGCGGATTGCGGACTGAAGCTTTCTTT
TRBJ2-3 | TRBD2 | - | TRBV7-9 | CASIAGVSTDTQYF | TGTGCCAGCATCGCGGGGGTCAGCACAGATACGCAGTATTTT
TRBJ2-1 | TRBD2 | - | TRBV9 | CASSERKLAGYGNEQFF | TGTGCCAGCAGCGAAAGGAAACTAGCGGGATATGGGAATGAGCAGTTCTTC
TRBJ2-5 | - | - | TRBV18 | CASSPPGRTQETQYF | TGTGCCAGCTCACCACCGGGACGTACTCAAGAGACCCAGTACTTC
TRBJ2-3 | - | - | TRBV7-3 | CASSFGLATDTQYF | TGTGCCAGCAGCTTCGGGCTAGCAACAGATACGCAGTATTTT
TRBJ2-1 | TRBD1 | - | TRBV30 | CAWSVRNRGNEQFF | TGTGCCTGGAGTGTAAGAAACAGGGGCAATGAGCAGTTCTTC
TRBJ1-1 | - | - | TRBV28 | CASTQGLNTEAFF | TGTGCCAGCACACAGGGCCTGAACACTGAAGCTTTCTTT
TRBJ1-3 | TRBD1 | - | TRBV30 | CAWSLGQNTFSGNTIYF | TGTGCCTGGAGTTTGGGACAGAACACGTTCTCTGGAAACACCATATATTTT
TRBJ2-3 | - | - | TRBV6-5 | CASSTPGLTDTQYF | TGTGCCAGCAGTACCCCGGGGCTCACAGATACGCAGTATTTT
TRBJ2-4 | - | - | TRBV5-6 | CASSLAGPNIQYF | TGTGCCAGCAGCTTGGCCGGGCCGAACATTCAGTACTTC
TRBJ2-3 | - | - | TRBV7-6 | CASSLATLRADTQYF | TGTGCCAGCAGCTTAGCCACTCTTAGGGCAGATACGCAGTATTTT
TRBJ2-1 | - | - | TRBV14 | CASSNYNEQFF | TGTGCCAGCAGCAATTACAATGAGCAGTTCTTC
TRBJ2-7 | TRBD2 | - | TRBV7-9 | CASSAQAGVGYEQYF | TGTGCCAGCAGCGCTCAAGCGGGAGTCGGTTACGAGCAGTACTTC
TRBJ1-5 | - | once | TRBV5-6 | CASSLARNQPQHF | TGTGCCAGCAGCTTGGCCAGGAATCAGCCCCAGCATTTT
TRBJ1-5 | TRBD1 | - | TRBV19 | CASSRPWDRNQPQHF | TGTGCCAGTAGTCGGCCCTGGGACAGAAATCAGCCCCAGCATTTT
TRBJ1-1 | - | - | TRBV18 | CASSPRGEMNTEAFF | TGTGCCAGCTCACCAAGGGGAGAAATGAACACTGAAGCTTTCTTT
TRBJ2-7 | TRBD1 | - | TRBV27 | CASSSSQGTRSSYEQYF | TGTGCCAGCAGTTCATCACAGGGGACCCGAAGCTCCTACGAGCAGTACTTC
TRBJ2-1 | - | - | TRBV5-1 | CASSPVSYNEQFF | TGCGCCAGCAGCCCTGTCTCCTACAATGAGCAGTTCTTC
TRBJ2-5 | TRBD2 | - | TRBV10-3 | CAISGGTSLQETQYF | TGTGCCATCAGTGGAGGGACTAGCCTCCAAGAGACCCAGTACTTC
TRBJ1-2 | - | - | TRBV18 | CASSPDRITDGYTF | TGTGCCAGCTCACCTGACAGGATTACTGATGGCTACACCTTC
TRBJ2-5 | TRBD2 | once | TRBV7-2 | CASSLVTSGGLGGETQYF | TGTGCCAGCAGCTTAGTCACTAGCGGGGGGCTAGGAGGAGAGACCCAGTACTTC
TRBJ2-2 | - | - | TRBV7-4 | CASSDIGGTTNTGELFF | TGTGCCAGCAGCGATATTGGAGGGACAACGAACACCGGGGAGCTGTTTTTT